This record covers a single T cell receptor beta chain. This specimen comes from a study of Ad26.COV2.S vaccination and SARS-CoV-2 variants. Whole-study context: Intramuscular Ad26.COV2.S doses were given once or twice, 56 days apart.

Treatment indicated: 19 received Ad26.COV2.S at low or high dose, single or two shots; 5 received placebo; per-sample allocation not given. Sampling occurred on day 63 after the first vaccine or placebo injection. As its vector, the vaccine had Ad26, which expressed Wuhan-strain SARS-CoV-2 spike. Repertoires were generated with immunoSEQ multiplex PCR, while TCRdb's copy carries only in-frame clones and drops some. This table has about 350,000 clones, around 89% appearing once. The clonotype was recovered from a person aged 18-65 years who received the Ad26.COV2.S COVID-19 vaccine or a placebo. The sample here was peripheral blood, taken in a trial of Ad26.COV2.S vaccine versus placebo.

The CDR3 sequence: CASSELDRIYGYTF. For the CDR3, the DNA is TGTGCCAGCAGTGAACTGGACAGGATCTATGGCTACACCTTC. The V call is TRBV2, the J call TRBJ1-2; 7 positions match TRBD1. Germline CDR1 reads SNHLY; CDR2 reads FYNNEI. V lost 2 bases to trimming and J lost 4 bases; unmatched junction nucleotides: 4. CDR3 length: 14 amino acids. The full variable domain, in which reference TRBV2 and TRBJ1-2 provide the parts outside the CDR3, is EPEVTQTPSHQVTQMGQEVILRCVPISNHLYFYWYRQILGQKVEFLVSFYNNEISEKSEIFDDQFSVERPDGSNFTLKIRSTKLEDSAMYFCASSELDRIYGYTFGSGTRLTVV.